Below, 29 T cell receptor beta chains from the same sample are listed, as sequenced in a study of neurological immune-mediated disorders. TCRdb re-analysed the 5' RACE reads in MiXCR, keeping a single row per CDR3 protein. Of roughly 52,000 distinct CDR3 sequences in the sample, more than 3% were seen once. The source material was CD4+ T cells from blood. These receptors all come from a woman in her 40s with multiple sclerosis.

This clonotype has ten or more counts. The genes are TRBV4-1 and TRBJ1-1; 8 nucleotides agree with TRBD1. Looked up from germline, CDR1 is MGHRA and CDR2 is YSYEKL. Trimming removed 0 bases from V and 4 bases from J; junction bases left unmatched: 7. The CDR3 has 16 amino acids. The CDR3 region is CASSQDRSTGGTEAFF. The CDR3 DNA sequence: TGCGCCAGCAGCCAAGATCGTTCTACAGGGGGCACTGAAGCTTTCTTT.

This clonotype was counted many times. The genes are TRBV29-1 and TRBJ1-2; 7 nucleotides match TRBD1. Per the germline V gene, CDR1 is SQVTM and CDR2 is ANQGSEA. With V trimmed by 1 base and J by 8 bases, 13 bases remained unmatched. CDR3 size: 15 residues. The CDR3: CSVEGARGGSGGYTF. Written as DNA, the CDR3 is TGCAGCGTTGAAGGTGCTCGAGGGGGCTCTGGGGGCTACACCTTC.

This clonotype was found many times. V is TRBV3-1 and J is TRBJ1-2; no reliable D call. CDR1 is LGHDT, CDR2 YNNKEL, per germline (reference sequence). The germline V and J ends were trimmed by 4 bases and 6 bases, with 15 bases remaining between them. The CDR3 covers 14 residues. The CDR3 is CASSPMGQANGYTF. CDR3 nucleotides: TGTGCCAGCAGCCCTATGGGCCAGGCGAATGGCTACACCTTC.

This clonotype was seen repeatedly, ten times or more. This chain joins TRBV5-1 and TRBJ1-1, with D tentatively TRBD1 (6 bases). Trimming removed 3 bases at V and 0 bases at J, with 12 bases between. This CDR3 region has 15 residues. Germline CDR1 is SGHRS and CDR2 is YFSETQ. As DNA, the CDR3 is TGCGCCAGCAGCTGGGGGGCCTCTTTGAACACTGAAGCTTTCTTT. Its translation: CASSWGASLNTEAFF.

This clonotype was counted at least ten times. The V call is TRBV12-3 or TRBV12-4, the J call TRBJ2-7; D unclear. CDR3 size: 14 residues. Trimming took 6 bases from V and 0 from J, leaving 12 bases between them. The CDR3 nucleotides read TGTGCCAGCAGCTTTGAGTTGGACTCCTACGAGCAGTACTTC. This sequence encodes CASSFELDSYEQYF.

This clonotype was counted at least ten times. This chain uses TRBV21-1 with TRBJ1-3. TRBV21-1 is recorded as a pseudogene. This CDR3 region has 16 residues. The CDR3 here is CASSKVAGLSGNTIYF. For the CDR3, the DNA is TGTGCCAGCAGCAAAGTGGCCGGTCTCTCTGGAAACACCATATATTTT.

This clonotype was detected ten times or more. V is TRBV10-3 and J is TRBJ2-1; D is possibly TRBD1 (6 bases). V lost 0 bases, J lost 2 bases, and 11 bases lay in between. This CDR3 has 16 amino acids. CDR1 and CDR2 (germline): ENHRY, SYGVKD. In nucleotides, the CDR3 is TGTGCCATCAGTGAGTCAATGGGGGCCCCCTACAATGAGCAGTTCTTC. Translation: CAISESMGAPYNEQFF.

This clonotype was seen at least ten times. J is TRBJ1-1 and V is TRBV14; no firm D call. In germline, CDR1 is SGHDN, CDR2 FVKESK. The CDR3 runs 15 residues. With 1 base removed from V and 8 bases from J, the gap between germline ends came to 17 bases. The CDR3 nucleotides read TGTGCCAGCAGCCAAGTAAACGGACCGATTTCCGAAGCTTTCTTT. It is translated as CASSQVNGPISEAFF.

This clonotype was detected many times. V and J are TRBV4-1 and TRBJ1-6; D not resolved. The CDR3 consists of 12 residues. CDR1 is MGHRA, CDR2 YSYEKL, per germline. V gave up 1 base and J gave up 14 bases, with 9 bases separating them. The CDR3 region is CASSQAGGALHF. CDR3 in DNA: TGCGCCAGCAGCCAAGCGGGCGGAGCCCTCCACTTT.

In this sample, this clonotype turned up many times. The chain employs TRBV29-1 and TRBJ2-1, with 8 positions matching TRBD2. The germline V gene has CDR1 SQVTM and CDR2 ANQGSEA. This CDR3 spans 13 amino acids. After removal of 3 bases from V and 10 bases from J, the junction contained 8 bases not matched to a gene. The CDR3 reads CSVDGILAGEQFF. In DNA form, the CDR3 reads TGCAGCGTTGACGGGATTTTAGCGGGGGAGCAGTTCTTC.

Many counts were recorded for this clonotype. CDR3 in DNA: TGCAGTGCTAGCGGAGGACTAGCCGGAGATACGCAGTATTTT. It yields the protein CSASGGLAGDTQYF. The rearrangement links TRBV20-1 to TRBJ2-3, with 8 bases lining up with TRBD2. This CDR3 is built from 14 residues. The germline V gene encodes CDR1 DFQATT and CDR2 SNEGSKA (reference sequence). V gave up 3 bases and J gave up 5 bases; unmatched junction bases: 7.

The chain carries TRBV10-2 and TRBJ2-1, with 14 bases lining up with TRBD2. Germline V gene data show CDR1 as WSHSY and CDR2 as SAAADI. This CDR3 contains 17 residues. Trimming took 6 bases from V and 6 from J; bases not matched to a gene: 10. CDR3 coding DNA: TGCGCCAGCAGCGGGACTAGCGGGGGTCCCCTGGCCAATGAGCAGTTCTTC. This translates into CASSGTSGGPLANEQFF.

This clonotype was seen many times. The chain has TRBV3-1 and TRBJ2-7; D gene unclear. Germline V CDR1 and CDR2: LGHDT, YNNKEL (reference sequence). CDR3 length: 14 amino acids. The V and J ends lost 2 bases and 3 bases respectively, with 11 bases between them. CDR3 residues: CASSQRATLYEQYF. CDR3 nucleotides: TGTGCCAGCAGCCAAAGGGCGACCCTCTACGAGCAGTACTTC.

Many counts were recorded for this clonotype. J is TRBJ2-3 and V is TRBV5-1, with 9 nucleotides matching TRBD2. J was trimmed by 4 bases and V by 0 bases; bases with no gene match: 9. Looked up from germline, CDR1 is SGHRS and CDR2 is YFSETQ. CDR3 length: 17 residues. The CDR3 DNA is TGCGCCAGCAGCTTGGTACTAAGCGGGGGGCTGGCAGATACGCAGTATTTT. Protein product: CASSLVLSGGLADTQYF. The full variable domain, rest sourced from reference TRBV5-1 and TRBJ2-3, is KAGVTQTPRYLIKTRGQQVTLSCSPISGHRSVSWYQQTPGQGLQFLFEYFSETQRNKGNFPGRFSGRQFSNSRSEMNVSTLELGDSALYLCASSLVLSGGLADTQYFGPGTRLTVL.

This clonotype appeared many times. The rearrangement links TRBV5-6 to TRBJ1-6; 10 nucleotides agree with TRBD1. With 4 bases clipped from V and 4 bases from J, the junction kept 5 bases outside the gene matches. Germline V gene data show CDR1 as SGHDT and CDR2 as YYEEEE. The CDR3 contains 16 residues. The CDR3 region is CASSTRDRGYNSPLHF. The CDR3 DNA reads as TGTGCCAGCAGCACACGGGACAGGGGTTATAATTCACCCCTCCACTTT.

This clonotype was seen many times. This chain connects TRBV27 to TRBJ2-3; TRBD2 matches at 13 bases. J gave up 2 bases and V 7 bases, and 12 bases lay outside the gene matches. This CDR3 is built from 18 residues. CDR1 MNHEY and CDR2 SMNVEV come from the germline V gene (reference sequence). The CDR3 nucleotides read TGTGCCAGCAAACAGGGGCTCGGACTAGCGGGGGTCACAGATACGCAGTATTTT. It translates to CASKQGLGLAGVTDTQYF.

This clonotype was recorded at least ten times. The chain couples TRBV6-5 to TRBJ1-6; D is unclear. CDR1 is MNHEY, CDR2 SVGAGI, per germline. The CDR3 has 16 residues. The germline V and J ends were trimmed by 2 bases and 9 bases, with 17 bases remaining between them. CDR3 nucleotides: TGTGCCAGCAGTTACGGCTTCACCCGTCTAAGTTCACCCCTCCACTTT. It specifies CASSYGFTRLSSPLHF.

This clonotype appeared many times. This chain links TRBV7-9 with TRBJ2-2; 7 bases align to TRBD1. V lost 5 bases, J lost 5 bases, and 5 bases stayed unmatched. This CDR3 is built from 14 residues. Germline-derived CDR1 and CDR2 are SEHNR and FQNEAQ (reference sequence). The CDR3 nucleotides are TGTGCCAGCAGCCCCGGGACAGTTACCGGGGAGCTGTTTTTT. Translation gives CASSPGTVTGELFF.

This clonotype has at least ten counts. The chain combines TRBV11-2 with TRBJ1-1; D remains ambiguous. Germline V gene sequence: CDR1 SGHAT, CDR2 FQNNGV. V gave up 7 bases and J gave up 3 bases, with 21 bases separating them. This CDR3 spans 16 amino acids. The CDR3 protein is CASNPPPTPFDTEAFF. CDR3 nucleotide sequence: TGTGCCAGCAACCCGCCGCCCACCCCTTTCGACACTGAAGCTTTCTTT.

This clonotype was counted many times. The CDR3 reads CASVDANTGELFF. The CDR3 DNA is TGTGCCAGCGTAGATGCGAACACCGGGGAGCTGTTTTTT. The chain joins TRBV2 to TRBJ2-2; D unresolved. Germline V CDR1 and CDR2: SNHLY, FYNNEI. V was clipped by 8 bases and J by 0 bases, with 7 bases between them. The CDR3 is 13 residues long.

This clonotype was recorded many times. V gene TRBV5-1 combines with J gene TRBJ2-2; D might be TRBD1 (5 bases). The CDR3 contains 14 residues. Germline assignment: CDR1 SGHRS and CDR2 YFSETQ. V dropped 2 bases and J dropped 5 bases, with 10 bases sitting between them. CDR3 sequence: CASSFNRRTGELFF. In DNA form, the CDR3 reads TGCGCCAGCAGCTTTAACAGGAGAACCGGGGAGCTGTTTTTT. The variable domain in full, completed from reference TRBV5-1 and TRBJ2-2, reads KAGVTQTPRYLIKTRGQQVTLSCSPISGHRSVSWYQQTPGQGLQFLFEYFSETQRNKGNFPGRFSGRQFSNSRSEMNVSTLELGDSALYLCASSFNRRTGELFFGEGSRLTVL.

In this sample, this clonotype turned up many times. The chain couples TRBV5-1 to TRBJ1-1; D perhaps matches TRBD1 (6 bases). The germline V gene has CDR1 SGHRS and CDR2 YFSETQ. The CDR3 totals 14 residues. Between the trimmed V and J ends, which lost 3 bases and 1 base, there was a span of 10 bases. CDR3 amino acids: CASSYRGRNTEAFF. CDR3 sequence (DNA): TGCGCCAGCAGCTATCGGGGGCGGAACACTGAAGCTTTCTTT.

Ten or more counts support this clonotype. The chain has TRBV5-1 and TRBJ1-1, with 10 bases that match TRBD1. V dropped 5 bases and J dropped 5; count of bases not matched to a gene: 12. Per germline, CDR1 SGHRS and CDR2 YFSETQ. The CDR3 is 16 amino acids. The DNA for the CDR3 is TGCGCCAGCAGTCTAATTACGACAGGGGGCTATACTGAAGCTTTCTTT. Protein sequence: CASSLITTGGYTEAFF.

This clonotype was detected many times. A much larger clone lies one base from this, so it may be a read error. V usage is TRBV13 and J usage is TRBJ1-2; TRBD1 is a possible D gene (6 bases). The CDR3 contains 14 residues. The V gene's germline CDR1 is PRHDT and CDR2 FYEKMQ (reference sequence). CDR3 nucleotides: TGTGTCAGCAGCTTACGGACAGCGCGGTGGGGCTACACCTTC. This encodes CVSSLRTARWGYTF.

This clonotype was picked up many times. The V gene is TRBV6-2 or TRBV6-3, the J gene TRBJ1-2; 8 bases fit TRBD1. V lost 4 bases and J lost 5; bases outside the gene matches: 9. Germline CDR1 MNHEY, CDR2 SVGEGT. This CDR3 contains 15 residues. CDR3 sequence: CASSFSGQGGYGYTF. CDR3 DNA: TGTGCCAGCAGTTTCTCCGGACAGGGTGGTTATGGCTACACCTTC.

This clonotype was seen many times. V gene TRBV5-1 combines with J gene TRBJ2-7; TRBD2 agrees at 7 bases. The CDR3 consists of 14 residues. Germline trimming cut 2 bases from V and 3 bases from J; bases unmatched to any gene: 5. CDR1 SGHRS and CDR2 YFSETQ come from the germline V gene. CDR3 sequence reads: CASSFVGGSYEQYF. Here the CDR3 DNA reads TGCGCCAGCAGCTTTGTCGGGGGGAGCTACGAGCAGTACTTC.

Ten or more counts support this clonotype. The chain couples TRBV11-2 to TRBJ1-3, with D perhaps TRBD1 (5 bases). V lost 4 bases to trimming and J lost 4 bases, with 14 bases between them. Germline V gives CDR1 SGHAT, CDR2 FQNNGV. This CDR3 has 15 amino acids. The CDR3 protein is CASSSAGFTGNTIYF. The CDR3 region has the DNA TGTGCCAGCAGCTCCGCAGGGTTTACCGGAAACACCATATATTTT.

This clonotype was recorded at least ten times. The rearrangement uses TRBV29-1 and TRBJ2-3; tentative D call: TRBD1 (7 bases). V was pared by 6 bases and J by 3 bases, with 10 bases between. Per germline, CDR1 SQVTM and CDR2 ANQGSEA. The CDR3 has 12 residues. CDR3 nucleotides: TGCAGCGTGCGGGGACAGACAGATACGCAGTATTTT. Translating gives CSVRGQTDTQYF.

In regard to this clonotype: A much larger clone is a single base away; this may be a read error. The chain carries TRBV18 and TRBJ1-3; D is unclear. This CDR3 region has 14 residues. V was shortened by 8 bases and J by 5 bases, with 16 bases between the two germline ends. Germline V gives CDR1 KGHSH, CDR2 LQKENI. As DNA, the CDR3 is TGTGCCAGCCCGGGGTCTGGCAAGCGAAACACCATATATTTT. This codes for CASPGSGKRNTIYF.